These T cell receptor beta chains were read from a single sample in a study of tumor-infiltrating lymphocytes in primary liver carcinoma. Each CDR3 protein gets one entry after TCRdb re-called the multiplex PCR reads with MiXCR. The sample shows some 120,000 distinct CDR3 sequences, around 62% of them seen only once. Sequenced material: liver tumor tissue from sampling region 1. Receptors were obtained from a woman aged 55-70 years with primary liver carcinoma and hepatitis B virus infection. CDR3s include the opening cysteine and the closing phenylalanine or tryptophan. The D gene is left open where the match is weak. For some rows the clone size is stated as once, few or many, or as a class when expanded; others skip it.

abundance: .
d_gene: .
j_gene: TRBJ2-1
v_gene: TRBV25-1
CDR3nt: TGTGCCAGCAGTGAAGGTAGGAAGGGCAATGAGCAGTTCTTC
CDR3aa: CASSEGRKGNEQFF

abundance: many
d_gene: .
j_gene: TRBJ2-7
v_gene: TRBV25-1
CDR3nt: TGTGCCAGCAGTTCAGCCTCCTACGAGCAGTACTTC
CDR3aa: CASSSASYEQYF

abundance: .
d_gene: .
j_gene: TRBJ2-6
v_gene: TRBV7-9
CDR3nt: TGTGCCAGCAGCTTAGCGACGGTCTCTGGGGCCAACGTCCTGACTTTC
CDR3aa: CASSLATVSGANVLTF

abundance: .
d_gene: .
j_gene: TRBJ1-6
v_gene: TRBV7-8
CDR3nt: TGTGCCAGCAGCTTAGGGCAGGCGCTGGGGTATTCACCCCTCCACTTT
CDR3aa: CASSLGQALGYSPLHF

abundance: .
d_gene: TRBD1
j_gene: TRBJ2-7
v_gene: TRBV5-1
CDR3nt: TGCGCCAGCAGCACGGGACAGGGGGGCTACGAGCAGTACTTC
CDR3aa: CASSTGQGGYEQYF

abundance: .
d_gene: TRBD1
j_gene: TRBJ2-7
v_gene: TRBV28
CDR3nt: TGTGCCAGCAGTTATACACCGGGACAGGTAAACTACGATCTGTACTTC
CDR3aa: CASSYTPGQVNYDLYF

abundance: many
d_gene: TRBD2
j_gene: TRBJ2-1
v_gene: TRBV6-1
CDR3nt: TGTGCCAGCAGTGAATGGGGACTAGTGTATGCTAAAAGCAATGAGCAGTTCTTC
CDR3aa: CASSEWGLVYAKSNEQFF

abundance: few
d_gene: .
j_gene: TRBJ2-7
v_gene: TRBV19
CDR3nt: TGTGCCAGTAGTCCCCAGCGGTTATCCTACGAGCAGTACTTC
CDR3aa: CASSPQRLSYEQYF

abundance: many
d_gene: TRBD1
j_gene: TRBJ2-7
v_gene: TRBV6-5
CDR3nt: TGTGCCAGCAGTCGCAATTCCGGGACAGGGAGCCTTTACGAGCAGTACTTC
CDR3aa: CASSRNSGTGSLYEQYF

abundance: many
d_gene: .
j_gene: TRBJ2-5
v_gene: TRBV29-1
CDR3nt: TGCAGCGTTGGGGGGCGCGGTAAAGAGACCCAGTACTTC
CDR3aa: CSVGGRGKETQYF

abundance: many
d_gene: TRBD2
j_gene: TRBJ2-1
v_gene: TRBV12-3/TRBV12-4
CDR3nt: TGTGCCAGCAGTAGGACTAGCGGGACCCCCTACAATGAGCAGTTCTTC
CDR3aa: CASSRTSGTPYNEQFF

abundance: many
d_gene: .
j_gene: TRBJ1-1
v_gene: TRBV11-3
CDR3nt: TGTGCCAGCAGCCATAGGAGGGAGGACACTGAAGCTTTCTTT
CDR3aa: CASSHRREDTEAFF

abundance: .
d_gene: .
j_gene: TRBJ1-5
v_gene: TRBV11-2
CDR3nt: TGTGCCAGCGGCCGTGCGAGTACGCAGCATTTT
CDR3aa: CASGRASTQHF

abundance: many
d_gene: TRBD2
j_gene: TRBJ2-3
v_gene: TRBV28
CDR3nt: TGTGCCAGCAGTTTAATGGGGGGGAGCACAGATACGCAGTATTTT
CDR3aa: CASSLMGGSTDTQYF

abundance: few
d_gene: TRBD1
j_gene: TRBJ1-2
v_gene: TRBV11-2
CDR3nt: TGTGCCAGCAGCTTAGCGGGACAGGACTATGGCTACACCTTC
CDR3aa: CASSLAGQDYGYTF

abundance: .
d_gene: TRBD2
j_gene: TRBJ2-1
v_gene: TRBV11-2
CDR3nt: TGTGCCAGCAAGTGGACTAGTGGGGCAGGGCAGTTCTTC
CDR3aa: CASKWTSGAGQFF

abundance: many
d_gene: TRBD1
j_gene: TRBJ2-3
v_gene: TRBV29-1
CDR3nt: TGCAGCGTTGAAGATCAGGGGGACAGGGGAAATACGCAGTATTTT
CDR3aa: CSVEDQGDRGNTQYF

abundance: large
d_gene: TRBD2
j_gene: TRBJ2-7
v_gene: TRBV11-2
CDR3nt: TGTGCCAGCAGCTTAACTAGCGGGAGCGAGCAGTACTTC
CDR3aa: CASSLTSGSEQYF

abundance: .
d_gene: .
j_gene: TRBJ1-4
v_gene: TRBV6-5
CDR3nt: TGTGTCAGCAGTAGGGGAGGGGGGCTGGGAGAAAAACTGTTTTTT
CDR3aa: CVSSRGGGLGEKLFF

abundance: .
d_gene: .
j_gene: TRBJ2-7
v_gene: TRBV7-8
CDR3nt: TGTGCCAACAGCTTAGATTTGGCTGACGAGCAGTACTTC
CDR3aa: CANSLDLADEQYF

abundance: .
d_gene: TRBD2
j_gene: TRBJ2-2
v_gene: TRBV11-2
CDR3nt: TGTGTCAGCAGCGTAAGCCCGGGACTAGCTGGCGGGGAGCTGTTTTTT
CDR3aa: CVSSVSPGLAGGELFF

abundance: .
d_gene: TRBD2
j_gene: TRBJ2-5
v_gene: TRBV12-3/TRBV12-4
CDR3nt: TGTGCCAGCACAGAAGGCGCGGGAGGTATTGACCTCCAAGAGACCCAGTACTTC
CDR3aa: CASTEGAGGIDLQETQYF

abundance: many
d_gene: .
j_gene: TRBJ1-1
v_gene: TRBV4-1
CDR3nt: TGCGCCAGCAGCCCAACACCTGACGGGACACCTCTGAACACTGAAGCTTTCTTT
CDR3aa: CASSPTPDGTPLNTEAFF

abundance: many
d_gene: TRBD1
j_gene: TRBJ1-5
v_gene: TRBV29-1
CDR3nt: TGCAGCGTTTCTACAGGGGGTTTAGGTCAGCCCCAGCATTTT
CDR3aa: CSVSTGGLGQPQHF

abundance: .
d_gene: .
j_gene: TRBJ1-1
v_gene: TRBV5-6
CDR3nt: TGTGCCAGTCAACCCAGAAGGACGAACACTGAAGCTTTCTTT
CDR3aa: CASQPRRTNTEAFF

abundance: .
d_gene: .
j_gene: TRBJ1-1
v_gene: TRBV9
CDR3nt: TGTGTCAGCAGCGTAGTCAAGGGACCGAACACTGAAGCTTTCTTT
CDR3aa: CVSSVVKGPNTEAFF

abundance: .
d_gene: .
j_gene: TRBJ2-6
v_gene: TRBV5-1
CDR3nt: TGCGCCAGCAGCTGGACGACGAGGGGGGCCGACGTCCTGACTTTC
CDR3aa: CASSWTTRGADVLTF